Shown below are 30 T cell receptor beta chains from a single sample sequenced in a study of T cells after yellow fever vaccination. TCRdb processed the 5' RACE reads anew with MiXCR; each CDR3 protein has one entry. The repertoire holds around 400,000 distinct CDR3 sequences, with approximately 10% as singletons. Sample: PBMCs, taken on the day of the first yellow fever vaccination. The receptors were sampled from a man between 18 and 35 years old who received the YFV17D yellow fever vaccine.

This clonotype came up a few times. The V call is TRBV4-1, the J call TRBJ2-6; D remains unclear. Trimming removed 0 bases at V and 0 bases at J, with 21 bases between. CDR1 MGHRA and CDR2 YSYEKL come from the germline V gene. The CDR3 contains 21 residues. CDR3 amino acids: CASSQDRLAVERSSGANVLTF. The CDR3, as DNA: TGCGCCAGCAGCCAAGATCGTCTGGCAGTAGAAAGGAGCTCTGGGGCCAACGTCCTGACTTTC.

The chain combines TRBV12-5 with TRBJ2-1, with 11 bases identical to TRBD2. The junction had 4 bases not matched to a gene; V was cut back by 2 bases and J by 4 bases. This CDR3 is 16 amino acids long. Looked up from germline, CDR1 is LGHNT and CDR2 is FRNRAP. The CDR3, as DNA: TGTGCTAGTGGTTTGATTAGCGGGGGGGTTTACAATGAGCAGTTCTTC. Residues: CASGLISGGVYNEQFF.

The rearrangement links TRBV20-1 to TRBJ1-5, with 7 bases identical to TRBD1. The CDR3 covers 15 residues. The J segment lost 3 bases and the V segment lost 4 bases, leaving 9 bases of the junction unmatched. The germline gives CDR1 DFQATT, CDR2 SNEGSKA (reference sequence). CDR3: CSATQGVVSNQPQHF. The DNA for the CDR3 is TGCAGTGCTACGCAGGGGGTGGTTTCCAATCAGCCCCAGCATTTT.

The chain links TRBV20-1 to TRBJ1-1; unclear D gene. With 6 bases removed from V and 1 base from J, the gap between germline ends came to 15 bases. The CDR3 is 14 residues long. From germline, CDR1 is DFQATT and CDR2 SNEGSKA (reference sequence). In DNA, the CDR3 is TGCAGTGCGCCGTGGGTTCAAGAGAACACTGAAGCTTTCTTT. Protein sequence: CSAPWVQENTEAFF.

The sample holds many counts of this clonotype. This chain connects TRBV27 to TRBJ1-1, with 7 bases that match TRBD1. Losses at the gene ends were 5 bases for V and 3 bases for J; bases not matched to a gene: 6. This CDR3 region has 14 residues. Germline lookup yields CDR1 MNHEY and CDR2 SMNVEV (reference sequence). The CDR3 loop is CASSLQGRYTEAFF. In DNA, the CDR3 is TGTGCCAGCAGTCTACAGGGGCGATACACTGAAGCTTTCTTT.

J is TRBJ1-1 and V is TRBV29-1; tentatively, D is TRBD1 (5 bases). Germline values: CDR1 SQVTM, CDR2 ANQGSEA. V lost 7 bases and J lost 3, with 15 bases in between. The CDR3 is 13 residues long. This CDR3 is CSGCGLGDTEAFF. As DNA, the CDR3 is TGCAGCGGATGTGGCTTGGGGGACACTGAAGCTTTCTTT.

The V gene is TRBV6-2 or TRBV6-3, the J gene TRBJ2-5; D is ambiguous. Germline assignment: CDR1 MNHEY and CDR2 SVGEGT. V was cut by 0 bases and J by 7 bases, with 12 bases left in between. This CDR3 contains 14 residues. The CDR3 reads CASSYSPVRGTQYF. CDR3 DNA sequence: TGTGCCAGCAGTTACTCTCCCGTTCGAGGGACCCAGTACTTC.

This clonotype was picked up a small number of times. The CDR3 DNA sequence: TGTGCCAGCAGCCCGACAGGAGCCTCCTACGAGCAGTACTTC. Translating gives CASSPTGASYEQYF. The rearrangement uses TRBV9 and TRBJ2-7, with D possibly being TRBD1 (6 bases). The length of the CDR3 is 14 residues. V lost 4 bases to trimming and J lost 0 bases, with 11 bases between them. Germline CDR1 and CDR2: SGDLS and YYNGEE.

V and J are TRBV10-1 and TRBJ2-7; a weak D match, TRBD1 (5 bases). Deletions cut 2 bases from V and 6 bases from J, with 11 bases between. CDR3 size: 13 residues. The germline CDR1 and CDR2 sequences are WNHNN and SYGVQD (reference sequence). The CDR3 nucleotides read TGCGCCAGCAGTGAGACAGGAACGAGCGAGCAGTACTTC. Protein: CASSETGTSEQYF.

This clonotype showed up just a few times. CDR3 sequence reads: CSVEGGTGILTDTQYF. Here the CDR3 DNA reads TGCAGCGTTGAAGGGGGAACGGGGATATTGACAGATACGCAGTATTTT. The chain employs TRBV29-1 and TRBJ2-3; D is perhaps TRBD2 (5 bases). The germline gives CDR1 SQVTM, CDR2 ANQGSEA. V was cut by 1 base and J by 3 bases, with 17 bases left in between. The CDR3 runs to 16 residues.

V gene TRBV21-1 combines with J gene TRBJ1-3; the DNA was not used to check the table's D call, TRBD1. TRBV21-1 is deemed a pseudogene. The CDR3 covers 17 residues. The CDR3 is CASRKRYPSSSGNTIYF. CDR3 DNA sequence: TGTGCCAGCCGGAAACGGTACCCCTCAAGCTCTGGAAACACCATATATTTT.

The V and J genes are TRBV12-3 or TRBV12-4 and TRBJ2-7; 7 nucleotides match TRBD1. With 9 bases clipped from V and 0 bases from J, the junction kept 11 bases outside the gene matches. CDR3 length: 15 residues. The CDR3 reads CASTTGNPGSYEQYF. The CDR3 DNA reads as TGTGCCAGTACGACAGGGAACCCTGGCTCCTACGAGCAGTACTTC.

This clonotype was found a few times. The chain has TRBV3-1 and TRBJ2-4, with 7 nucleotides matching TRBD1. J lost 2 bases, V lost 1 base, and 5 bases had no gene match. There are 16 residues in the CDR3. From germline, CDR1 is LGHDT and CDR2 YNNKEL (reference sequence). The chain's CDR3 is CASSQVLQGSKNIQYF. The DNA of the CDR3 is TGTGCCAGCAGCCAAGTGTTACAGGGGTCCAAAAACATTCAGTACTTC.

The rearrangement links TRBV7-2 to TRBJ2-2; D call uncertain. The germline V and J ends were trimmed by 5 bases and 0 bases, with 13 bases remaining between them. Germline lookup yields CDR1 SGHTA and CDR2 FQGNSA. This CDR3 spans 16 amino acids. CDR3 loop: CASSPYGSPNTGELFF. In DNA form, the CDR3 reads TGTGCCAGCAGCCCCTACGGTAGCCCGAACACCGGGGAGCTGTTTTTT.

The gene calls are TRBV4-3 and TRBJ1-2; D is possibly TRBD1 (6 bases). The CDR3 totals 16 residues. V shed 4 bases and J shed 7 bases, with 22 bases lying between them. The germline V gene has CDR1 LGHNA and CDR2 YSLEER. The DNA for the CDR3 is TGCGCCAGCAGCCTAAATAACTTCGGGGGACAACGTGGCTACACCTTC. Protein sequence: CASSLNNFGGQRGYTF.

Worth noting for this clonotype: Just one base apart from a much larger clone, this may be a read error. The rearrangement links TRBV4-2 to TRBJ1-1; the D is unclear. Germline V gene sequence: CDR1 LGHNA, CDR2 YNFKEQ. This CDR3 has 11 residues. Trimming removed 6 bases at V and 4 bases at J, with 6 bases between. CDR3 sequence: CASSYATEAFF. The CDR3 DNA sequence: TGTGCCAGCAGTTACGCCACTGAAGCTTTCTTT.

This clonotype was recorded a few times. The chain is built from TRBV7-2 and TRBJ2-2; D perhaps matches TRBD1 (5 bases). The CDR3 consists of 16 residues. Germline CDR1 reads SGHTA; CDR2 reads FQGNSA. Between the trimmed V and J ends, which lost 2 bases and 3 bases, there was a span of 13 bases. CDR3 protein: CASSLRGTTYTGELFF. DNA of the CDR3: TGTGCCAGCAGCTTAAGGGGTACTACCTACACCGGGGAGCTGTTTTTT. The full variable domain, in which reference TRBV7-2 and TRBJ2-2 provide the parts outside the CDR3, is GAGVSQSPSNKVTEKGKDVELRCDPISGHTALYWYRQSLGQGLEFLIYFQGNSAPDKSGLPSDRFSAERTGGSVSTLTIQRTQQEDSAVYLCASSLRGTTYTGELFFGEGSRLTVL.

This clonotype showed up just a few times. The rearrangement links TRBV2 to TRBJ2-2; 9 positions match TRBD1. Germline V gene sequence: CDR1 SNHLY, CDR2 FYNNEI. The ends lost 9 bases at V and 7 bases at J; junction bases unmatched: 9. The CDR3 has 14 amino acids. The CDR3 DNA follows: TGTGCCAGTCGGGACAGGGACGTGGGCGGGGAGCTGTTTTTT. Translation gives CASRDRDVGGELFF. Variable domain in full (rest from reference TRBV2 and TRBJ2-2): EPEVTQTPSHQVTQMGQEVILRCVPISNHLYFYWYRQILGQKVEFLVSFYNNEISEKSEIFDDQFSVERPDGSNFTLKIRSTKLEDSAMYFCASRDRDVGGELFFGEGSRLTVL.

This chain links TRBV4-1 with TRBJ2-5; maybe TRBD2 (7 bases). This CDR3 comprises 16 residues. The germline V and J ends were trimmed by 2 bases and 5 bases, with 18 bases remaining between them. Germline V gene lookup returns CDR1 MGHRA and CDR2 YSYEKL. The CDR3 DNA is TGCGCCAGCAGCCAATCCCACCAGGGGAGGGGGGAGACCCAGTACTTC. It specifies CASSQSHQGRGETQYF.

For the CDR3, the DNA is TGTGCCAGCAGCCGTCGGACAGGGGCGGGCGAGACCCAGTACTTC. Translation: CASSRRTGAGETQYF. J is TRBJ2-5 and V is TRBV5-6, with 9 bases that match TRBD1. The V and J ends lost 4 bases and 5 bases, in that order; junction bases with no gene match: 9. CDR3 size: 15 residues. From germline, CDR1 is SGHDT and CDR2 YYEEEE.

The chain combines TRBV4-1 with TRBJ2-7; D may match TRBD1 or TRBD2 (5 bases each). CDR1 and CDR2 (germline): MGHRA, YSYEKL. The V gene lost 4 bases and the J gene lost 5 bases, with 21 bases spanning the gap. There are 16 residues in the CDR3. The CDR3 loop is CASSLTRDPPGDEQYF. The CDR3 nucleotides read TGCGCCAGCAGCCTAACCCGGGACCCCCCTGGCGACGAGCAGTACTTC.

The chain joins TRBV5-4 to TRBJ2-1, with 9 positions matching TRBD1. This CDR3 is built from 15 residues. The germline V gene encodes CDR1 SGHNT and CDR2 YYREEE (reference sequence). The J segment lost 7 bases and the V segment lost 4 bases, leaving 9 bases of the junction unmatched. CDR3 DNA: TGTGCCAGCAGCCGGGGGACAGGGACTCGGAATGAGCAGTTCTTC. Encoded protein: CASSRGTGTRNEQFF.

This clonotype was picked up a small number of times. CDR3 sequence: CASSSRDRVYEQYF. The CDR3 nucleotides are TGTGCCAGCAGCTCTCGGGACAGGGTCTACGAGCAGTACTTC. The genes are TRBV5-4 and TRBJ2-7; 9 nucleotides agree with TRBD1. V lost 3 bases, J lost 3 bases, and 4 bases stayed unmatched. The CDR3 length is 14 residues. Germline assignment: CDR1 SGHNT and CDR2 YYREEE (reference sequence). The variable domain in full, with the rest retrieved from reference TRBV5-4 and TRBJ2-7, is ETGVTQSPTHLIKTRGQQVTLRCSSQSGHNTVSWYQQALGQGPQFIFQYYREEENGRGNFPPRFSGLQFPNYSSELNVNALELDDSALYLCASSSRDRVYEQYFGPGTRLTVT.

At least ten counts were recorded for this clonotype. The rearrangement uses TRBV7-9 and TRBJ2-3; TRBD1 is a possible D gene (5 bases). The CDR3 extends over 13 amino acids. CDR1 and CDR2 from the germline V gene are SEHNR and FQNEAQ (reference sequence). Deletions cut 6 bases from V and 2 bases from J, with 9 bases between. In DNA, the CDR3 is TGTGCCAGCAGTCCAGGGTCCACAGATACGCAGTATTTT. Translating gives CASSPGSTDTQYF.

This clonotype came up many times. The CDR3 loop is CASSQDHGGSNTEAFF. The CDR3 coding sequence is TGCGCCAGCAGCCAAGATCATGGGGGGTCGAACACTGAAGCTTTCTTT. The rearrangement uses TRBV4-3 and TRBJ1-1, with D perhaps TRBD1 (5 bases). Germline assignment: CDR1 LGHNA and CDR2 YSLEER. The CDR3 sequence is 16 residues long. Trimming took off 0 bases at V and 1 base at J, with 12 bases between the two ends.

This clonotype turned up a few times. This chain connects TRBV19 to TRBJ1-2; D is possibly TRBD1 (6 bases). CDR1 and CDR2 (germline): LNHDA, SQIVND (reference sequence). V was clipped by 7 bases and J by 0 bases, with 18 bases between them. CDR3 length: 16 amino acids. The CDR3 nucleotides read TGTGCCAGTACCACCCTCCGGGGACAAGCTAACTATGGCTACACCTTC. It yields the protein CASTTLRGQANYGYTF.

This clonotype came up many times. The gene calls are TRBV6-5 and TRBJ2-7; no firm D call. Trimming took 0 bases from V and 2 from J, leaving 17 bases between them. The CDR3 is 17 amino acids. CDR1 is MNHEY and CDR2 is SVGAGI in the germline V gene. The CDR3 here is CASSYSSPAHGAYEQYV. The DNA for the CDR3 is TGTGCCAGCAGTTACTCCAGTCCGGCCCACGGAGCCTACGAGCAGTACGTC.

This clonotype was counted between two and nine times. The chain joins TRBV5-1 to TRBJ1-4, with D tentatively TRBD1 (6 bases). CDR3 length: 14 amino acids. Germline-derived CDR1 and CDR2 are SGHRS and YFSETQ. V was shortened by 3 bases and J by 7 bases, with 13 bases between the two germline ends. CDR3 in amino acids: CASSSDSRGEKLFF. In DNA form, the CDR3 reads TGCGCCAGCAGCTCGGACAGTAGGGGTGAAAAACTGTTTTTT.

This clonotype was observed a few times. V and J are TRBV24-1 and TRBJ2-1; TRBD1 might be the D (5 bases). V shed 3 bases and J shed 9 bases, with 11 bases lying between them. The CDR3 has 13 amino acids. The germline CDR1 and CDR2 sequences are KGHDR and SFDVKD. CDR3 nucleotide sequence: TGTGCCACCAGTGATGGGGCAGGGCTTGAGCAGTTCTTC. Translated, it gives CATSDGAGLEQFF.

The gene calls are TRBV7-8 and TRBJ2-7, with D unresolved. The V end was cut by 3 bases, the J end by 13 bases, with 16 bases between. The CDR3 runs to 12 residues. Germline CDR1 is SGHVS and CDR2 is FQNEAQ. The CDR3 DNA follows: TGTGCCAGCAGCTTTATAGCAGGTGTGATATACGTC. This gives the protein CASSFIAGVIYV.